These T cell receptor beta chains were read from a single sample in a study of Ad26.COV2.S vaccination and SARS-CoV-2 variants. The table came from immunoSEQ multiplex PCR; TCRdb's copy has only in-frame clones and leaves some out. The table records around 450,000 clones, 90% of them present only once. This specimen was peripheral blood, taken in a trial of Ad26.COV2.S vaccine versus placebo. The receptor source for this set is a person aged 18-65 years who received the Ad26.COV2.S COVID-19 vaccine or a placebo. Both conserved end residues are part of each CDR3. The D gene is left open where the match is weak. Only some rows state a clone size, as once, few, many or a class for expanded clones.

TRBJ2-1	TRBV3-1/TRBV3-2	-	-	TGTGCCAGCAGCCCGGACTACAATGAGCAGTTCTTC	CASSPDYNEQFF
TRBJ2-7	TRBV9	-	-	TGTGCCAGCAGCGTAGGTGGGGAGGACTCCTACGAGCAGTACTTC	CASSVGGEDSYEQYF
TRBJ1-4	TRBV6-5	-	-	TGTGCCAGCAGTAGAACTCACAGGGAGGGGGAAAAACTGTTTTTT	CASSRTHREGEKLFF
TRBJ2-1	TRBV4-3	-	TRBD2	TGCGCCAGCAGCCCCGGACTAGCGGGGGGGGGATACAATGAGCAGTTCTTC	CASSPGLAGGGYNEQFF
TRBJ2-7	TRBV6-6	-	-	TGTGCCAGCAGGCCTGGGGGGAGCGAGCAGTACTTC	CASRPGGSEQYF
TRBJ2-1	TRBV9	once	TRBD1	TGTGCCAGCAGCGCCGGGACAGGGGCCTACAATGAGCAGTTCTTC	CASSAGTGAYNEQFF
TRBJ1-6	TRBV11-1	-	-	TGTGCCAGCAGCCTCCAACGAGGGACGGGGAATTCACCCCTCCACTTT	CASSLQRGTGNSPLHF
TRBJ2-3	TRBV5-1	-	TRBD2	TGCGCCAGCAGCTCCCGGACTAGCGGGAGCACAGATACGCAGTATTTT	CASSSRTSGSTDTQYF
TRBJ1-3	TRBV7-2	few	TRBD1	TGTGCCAGCAGCTCAGACAGGGGAAGTGGAAACACCATATATTTT	CASSSDRGSGNTIYF
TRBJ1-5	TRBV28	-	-	TGTGCCAGCAGTTTTCTGGGGGGGCCCCAGCATTTT	CASSFLGGPQHF
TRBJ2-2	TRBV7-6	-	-	TGTGCCAGCAGCCGTTCGGGGGCTGGCACCGGGGAGCTGTTTTTT	CASSRSGAGTGELFF
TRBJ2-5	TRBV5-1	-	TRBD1	TGCGCCAGCAGCGTGGGACAGGGAGTAGAGACCCAGTACTTC	CASSVGQGVETQYF
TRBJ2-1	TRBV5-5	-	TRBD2	TGTGCCAGCAGCTTCATGGCTAGCGGGAGGGGGAGCTCCTACAATGAGCAGTTCTTC	CASSFMASGRGSSYNEQFF
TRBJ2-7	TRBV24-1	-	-	TGTGCCACCAGTGACCAGACGGGGTCGGAGGGGTCGTACGAGCAGTACTTC	CATSDQTGSEGSYEQYF
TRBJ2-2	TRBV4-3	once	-	TGCGCCAGCAGCCAAGCTCAATTAAACACCGGGGAGCTGTTTTTT	CASSQAQLNTGELFF
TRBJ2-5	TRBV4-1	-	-	TGCGCCAGCAGCCCCGGACGGGATCGAGAGACCCAGTACTTC	CASSPGRDRETQYF
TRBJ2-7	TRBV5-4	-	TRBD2	TGTGCCAGCAGCACTAGCGGGACGACCTACGAGCAGTACTTC	CASSTSGTTYEQYF
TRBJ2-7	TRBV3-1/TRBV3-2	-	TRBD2	TGTGCCAGCAGCCAAGATCCTCCGGGACTAGCGGGAGGGCCGTCCGAGCAGTACTTC	CASSQDPPGLAGGPSEQYF
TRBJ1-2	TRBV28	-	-	TGTGCCAGCAGTTGGGTAGGGGGTTCCTATGGCTACACCTTC	CASSWVGGSYGYTF
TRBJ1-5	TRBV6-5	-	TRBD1	TGTGCCAGCAGCCGGGGACAGGGGGCTGGTCAGCCCCAGCATTTT	CASSRGQGAGQPQHF
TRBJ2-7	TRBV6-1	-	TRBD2	TGTGCCAGCAGCCCTAGCGGGATACGCGAGCAGTACTTC	CASSPSGIREQYF
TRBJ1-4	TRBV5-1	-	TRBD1	TGCGCCAGCAGCTTGGACAGGGGCGGTGAAAAACTGTTTTTT	CASSLDRGGEKLFF
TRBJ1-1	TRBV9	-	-	TGTGCCAGCAGCGTAAACTCGAACACTGAAGCTTTCTTT	CASSVNSNTEAFF
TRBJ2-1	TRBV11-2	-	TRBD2	TGTGCCAGCAGCTTAGACCCCCTGACTAGCGGAAACTCCTACAATGAGCAGTTCTTC	CASSLDPLTSGNSYNEQFF
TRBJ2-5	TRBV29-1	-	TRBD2	TGCAGCGTTGAAGGCGGGGGAGAGACCCAGTACTTC	CSVEGGGETQYF
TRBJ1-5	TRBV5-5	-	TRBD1	TGTGCCAGCAGCCATGACAGGGCGAGCAATCAGCCCCAGCATTTT	CASSHDRASNQPQHF
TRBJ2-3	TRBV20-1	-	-	TGCAGTGCTAGTGCCCCTGGGGCGGGACGATTCACAGATACGCAGTATTTT	CSASAPGAGRFTDTQYF
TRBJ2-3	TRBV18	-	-	TGTGCCAGCTCACCTATAGATACGCAGTATTTT	CASSPIDTQYF
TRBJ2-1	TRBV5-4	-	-	TGTGCCAGCAGCCCACGACGAGCGGAGTTCTCCTACAATGAGCAGTTCTTC	CASSPRRAEFSYNEQFF
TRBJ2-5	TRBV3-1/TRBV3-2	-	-	TGTGCCAGCAGCCACAGTGGTTCTATAGGGAGAACCCAGTACTTC	CASSHSGSIGRTQYF
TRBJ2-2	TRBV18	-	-	TGTGCCAGCTCACCATTCCTCGGTCGAGCGGGGAACACCGGGGAGCTGTTTTTT	CASSPFLGRAGNTGELFF
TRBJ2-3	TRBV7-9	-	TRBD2	TGTGCCAGCAGCTTTGGACTAGCGGGAGGAGGTTTAATGGCAGATACGCAGTATTTT	CASSFGLAGGGLMADTQYF
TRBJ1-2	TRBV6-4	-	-	TGTGCCAGCTCGTTAGCCCTGCACTACACCTTC	CASSLALHYTF
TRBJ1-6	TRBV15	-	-	TGTGCCACCAGCACAGGGACGTGGAATTCACCCCTCCACTTT	CATSTGTWNSPLHF
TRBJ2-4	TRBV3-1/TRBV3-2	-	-	TGTGCCAGCAGCCAGGGGGGTATGGGAAACATTCAGTACTTC	CASSQGGMGNIQYF
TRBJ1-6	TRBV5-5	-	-	TGTGCCAGCAGCCCCCCCCCGGAGAGCTCCTATAATTCACCCCTCCACTTT	CASSPPPESSYNSPLHF
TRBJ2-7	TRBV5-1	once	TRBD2	TGCGCCAGCAGTTTAGCGGGAGGCCCCGGCGAGCAGTACTTC	CASSLAGGPGEQYF
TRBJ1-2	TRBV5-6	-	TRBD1	TGTGCCAGCAGCCCGGACAGGGCAAAGGGGTATGGCTACACCTTC	CASSPDRAKGYGYTF
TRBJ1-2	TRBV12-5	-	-	TGTGCTAGTGGCTATACCAACGACCCCGGCGGCTACACCTTC	CASGYTNDPGGYTF
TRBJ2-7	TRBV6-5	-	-	TGTGCCAGCAGTCCCCGAGGTCAGTGGAAGCAGTACTTC	CASSPRGQWKQYF
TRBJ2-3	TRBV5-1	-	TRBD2	TGCGCCAGCAGCCCTAGCGGGAGAGGGGGCACAGATACGCAGTATTTT	CASSPSGRGGTDTQYF
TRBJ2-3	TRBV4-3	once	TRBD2	TGCGCCAGCAGCCAGGAACTAGCGGCCGGCACAGATACGCAGTATTTT	CASSQELAAGTDTQYF
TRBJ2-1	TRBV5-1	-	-	TGCGCCAGCAGCTTGGGGGTCCGGGAGGAGCAGTTCTTC	CASSLGVREEQFF
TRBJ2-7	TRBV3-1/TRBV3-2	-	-	TGTGCCAGCAGCCCCGTTGGCGGCGCCTACGAGCAGTACTTC	CASSPVGGAYEQYF
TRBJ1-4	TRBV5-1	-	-	TGCGCCAGCAGCTTGGGGTCAACTAATGAAAAACTGTTTTTT	CASSLGSTNEKLFF
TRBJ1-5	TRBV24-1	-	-	TGTGCCACCAGTGTTAGCAATCAGCCCCAGCATTTT	CATSVSNQPQHF
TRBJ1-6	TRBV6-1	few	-	TGTGCCAGCAGTGAAGTTCGGAGGTCACCCCTCCACTTT	CASSEVRRSPLHF
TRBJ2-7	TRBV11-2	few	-	TGTGCCAGCAGCCCCCGGACGGGCGAGCAGTACTTC	CASSPRTGEQYF
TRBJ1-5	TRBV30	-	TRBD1	TGTGCCTGGAGTGTAACCCAGGGGGCTCAGCCCCAGCATTTT	CAWSVTQGAQPQHF
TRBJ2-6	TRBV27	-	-	TGTGCCAGCAGTTTATTAGGGGTTGGGGCCAACGTCCTGACTTTC	CASSLLGVGANVLTF